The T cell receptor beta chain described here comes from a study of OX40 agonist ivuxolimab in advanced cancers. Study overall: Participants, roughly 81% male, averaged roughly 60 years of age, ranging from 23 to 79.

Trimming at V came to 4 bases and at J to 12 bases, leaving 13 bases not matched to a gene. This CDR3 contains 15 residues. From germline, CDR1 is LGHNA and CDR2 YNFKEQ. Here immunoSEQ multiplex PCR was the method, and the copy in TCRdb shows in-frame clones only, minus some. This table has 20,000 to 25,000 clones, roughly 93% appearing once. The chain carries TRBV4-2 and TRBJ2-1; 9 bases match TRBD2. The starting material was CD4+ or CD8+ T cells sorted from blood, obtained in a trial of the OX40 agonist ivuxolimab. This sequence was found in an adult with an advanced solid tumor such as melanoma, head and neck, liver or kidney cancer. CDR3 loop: CASSPPGLALEGQFF. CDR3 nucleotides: TGTGCCAGCAGCCCCCCGGGACTAGCCCTGGAGGGGCAGTTCTTC.